The present T cell receptor beta chain was sequenced within a study of blood T cell repertoires in COVID-19. About the study: The study drew acute and convalescent COVID-19 samples from the United States, Italy and Spain. Sources were T cells, B-cell-depleted T cells, or PBMCs; the material itself was cDNA or gDNA.

Germline V CDR1 and CDR2: KGHSH, LQKENI. V lost 5 bases and J lost 0, with 8 bases in between. The CDR3 has 14 amino acids. In the authors' workflow: It was from reference gene primer amplification that nucleated cell counts were estimated. Repertoires were generated with immunoSEQ multiplex PCR, while TCRdb's copy carries only in-frame clones and drops some. V, J and clone size derive from that table, while D and trimming were established from the DNA sequence. Of 270,000 or so clones in the sample, 80% to 90% were seen once. The origin of this receptor is a woman in her thirties or forties who had recovered from COVID-19. Sequenced: peripheral blood. V usage is TRBV18 and J usage is TRBJ1-3; no clear D gene. CDR3 loop: CASSNLSSGNTIYF. The CDR3 DNA follows: TGTGCCAGCTCAAATCTGAGCTCTGGAAACACCATATATTTT.